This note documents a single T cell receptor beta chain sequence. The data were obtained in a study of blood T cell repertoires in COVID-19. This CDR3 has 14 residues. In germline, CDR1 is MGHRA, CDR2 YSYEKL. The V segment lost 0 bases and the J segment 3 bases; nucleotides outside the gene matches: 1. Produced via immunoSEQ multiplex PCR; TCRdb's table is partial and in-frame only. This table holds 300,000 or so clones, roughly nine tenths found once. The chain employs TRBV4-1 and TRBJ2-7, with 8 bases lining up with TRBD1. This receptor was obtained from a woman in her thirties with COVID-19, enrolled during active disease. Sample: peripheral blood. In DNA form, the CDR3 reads TGCGCCAGCAGCCAAGACGACAGGGGCTACGAGCAGTACTTC. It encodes CASSQDDRGYEQYF.